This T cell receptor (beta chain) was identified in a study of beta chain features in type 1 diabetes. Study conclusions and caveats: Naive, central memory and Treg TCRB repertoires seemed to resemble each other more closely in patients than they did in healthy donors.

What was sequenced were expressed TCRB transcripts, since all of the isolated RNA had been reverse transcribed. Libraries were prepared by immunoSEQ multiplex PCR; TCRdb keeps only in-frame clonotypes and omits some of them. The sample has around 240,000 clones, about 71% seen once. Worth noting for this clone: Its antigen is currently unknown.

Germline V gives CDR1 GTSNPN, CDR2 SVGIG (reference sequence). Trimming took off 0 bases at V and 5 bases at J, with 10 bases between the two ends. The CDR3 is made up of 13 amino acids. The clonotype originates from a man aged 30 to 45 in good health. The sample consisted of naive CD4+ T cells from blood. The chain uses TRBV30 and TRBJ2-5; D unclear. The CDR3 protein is CAWSVYQWETQYF. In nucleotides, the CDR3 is TGTGCCTGGAGTGTATACCAGTGGGAGACCCAGTACTTC.